Following are 32 T cell receptor beta chains from one sample sequenced in a study of blood T cell repertoires in COVID-19. Generated by immunoSEQ multiplex PCR, the TCRdb table keeps only in-frame clones and is missing some. There are more than 150,000 clones in the sample; 75% to 90% occur only once, and approximately 2.2% lies in the top ten. The sequenced sample consisted of PBMCs or T cells enriched from blood (not recorded which). The receptors here all came from a woman aged 25 to 39 who had recovered from COVID-19.

The rearrangement links TRBV6-4 to TRBJ2-1; 10 nucleotides agree with TRBD1. The V and J ends lost 4 bases and 6 bases, in that order; junction bases with no gene match: 3. Germline CDR1 MRHNA, CDR2 SNTAGT. The CDR3 contains 14 residues. The CDR3 DNA is TGTGCCAGCAGTGGACAGGGGGCGGCCAATGAGCAGTTCTTC. It translates to CASSGQGAANEQFF.

This clone was counted between two and nine times. The CDR3 coding sequence is TGTGCCAGCAGTGAAAGCCTTTATGGCTACACCTTC. Residues: CASSESLYGYTF. This chain connects TRBV2 to TRBJ1-2; D remains unclear. The CDR3 totals 12 residues. CDR1 SNHLY and CDR2 FYNNEI come from the germline V gene. V shed 2 bases and J shed 5 bases, with 6 bases lying between them.

The CDR3 DNA reads TGCGCCAGCAGCACCGGACTAGCGGGAGGCCTAGAAATAGAGCAGTTCTTC. Translation gives CASSTGLAGGLEIEQFF. This rearrangement joins TRBV5-1 to TRBJ2-1; 14 bases are a match to TRBD2. Germline lookup yields CDR1 SGHRS and CDR2 YFSETQ. The CDR3 is 17 residues long. The junction had 13 bases not matched to a gene; V was cut back by 4 bases and J by 10 bases.

The sample holds a few counts of this clone. V is TRBV19 and J is TRBJ1-5, with 9 positions matching TRBD1. The CDR3 sequence is 13 residues long. Germline CDR1 LNHDA, CDR2 SQIVND (reference sequence). After removal of 9 bases from V and 6 bases from J, the junction contained 6 bases not matched to a gene. The CDR3 coding sequence is TGTGCCAGCTCCAACAGGGGGCGTCAGCCCCAGCATTTT. Translating it yields CASSNRGRQPQHF.

The CDR3 sequence: CASSFTLRDTEAFF. CDR3 DNA: TGTGCCAGCAGCTTTACTCTCAGGGACACTGAAGCTTTCTTT. J is TRBJ1-1 and V is TRBV11-3; tentatively, D is TRBD1 (5 bases). CDR1 is SGHNT, CDR2 YENEEA, per germline. V was shortened by 3 bases and J by 3 bases, with 11 bases between the two germline ends. The CDR3 sequence is 14 residues long.

The gene calls are TRBV27 and TRBJ2-3, with TRBD2 matching 15 bases. This CDR3 has 18 residues. V shed 4 bases and J 0 bases; nucleotides not matched to a gene: 5. CDR1 is MNHEY, CDR2 SMNVEV, per germline (reference sequence). The CDR3 spells CASSYRTSGRASTDTQYF. The CDR3 bases are TGTGCCAGCAGTTATAGGACTAGCGGGAGGGCGAGCACAGATACGCAGTATTTT.

This clone was observed many times. The gene calls are TRBV7-7 and TRBJ2-2; possible D gene TRBD1, 5 bases. Per germline, CDR1 SSHAT and CDR2 FNYEAQ (reference sequence). The V gene lost 5 bases and the J gene lost 6 bases, with 16 bases spanning the gap. The CDR3 spans 15 residues. CDR3 nucleotide sequence: TGTGCCAGCAGCCCCAAGGGGCCACAGTCCGGGGAGCTGTTTTTT. This encodes CASSPKGPQSGELFF.

This chain joins TRBV25-1 and TRBJ2-3; 8 positions match TRBD1. The V and J ends lost 1 base and 2 bases, in that order; junction bases with no gene match: 5. Germline loops: CDR1 MGHDK, CDR2 SYGVNS. The CDR3 is made up of 16 amino acids. CDR3 DNA sequence: TGTGCCAGCAGTGAATGGCGGGACAGGCCCACAGATACGCAGTATTTT. It codes for CASSEWRDRPTDTQYF.

This rearrangement joins TRBV24-1 to TRBJ2-5; D not certain. V lost 3 bases and J lost 9, with 10 bases in between. This CDR3 comprises 12 residues. Germline assignment: CDR1 KGHDR and CDR2 SFDVKD. The CDR3 nucleotides are TGTGCCACCAGTGATCCCACTTCGGCCCAGTACTTC. It specifies CATSDPTSAQYF.

The chain is built from TRBV4-1 and TRBJ1-5; 8 nucleotides match TRBD1. V shed 3 bases, J shed 7 bases, and the junction held 8 bases outside the gene matches. Germline CDR1 is MGHRA and CDR2 is YSYEKL. The CDR3 is made up of 15 amino acids. CDR3 sequence reads: CASSHDRGSGQPQHF. In nucleotides, the CDR3 is TGCGCCAGCAGCCACGACAGGGGCTCAGGGCAGCCCCAGCATTTT.

The chain couples TRBV7-2 to TRBJ1-1; no reliable D call. V gave up 4 bases and J gave up 4 bases, with 10 bases separating them. The V gene's germline CDR1 is SGHTA and CDR2 FQGNSA. The CDR3 length is 13 residues. CDR3 nucleotide sequence: TGTGCCAGCAGCTCCTCGGGAGGCACTGAAGCTTTCTTT. Amino acids: CASSSSGGTEAFF.

Only one count was recorded for this clone. This rearrangement joins TRBV29-1 to TRBJ1-2; maybe TRBD1 (6 bases). CDR1 and CDR2 (germline): SQVTM, ANQGSEA. This CDR3 contains 13 residues. V was pared by 4 bases and J by 3 bases, with 12 bases between. The CDR3 sequence: CSVVQGTYYGYTF. CDR3 coding DNA: TGCAGCGTTGTGCAGGGGACATACTATGGCTACACCTTC.

In DNA, the CDR3 is TGCAGCGTTGTCGAACAGGGGTCCGGGGAGCTGTTTTTT. Translation: CSVVEQGSGELFF. The chain uses TRBV29-1 and TRBJ2-2, with 7 bases that match TRBD1. Germline CDR1 SQVTM, CDR2 ANQGSEA. The CDR3 is made up of 13 amino acids. The V segment lost 4 bases and the J segment 6 bases; nucleotides outside the gene matches: 5.

The chain recombines TRBV11-3 with TRBJ2-7, with 8 bases fitting TRBD1. Germline values: CDR1 SGHNT, CDR2 YENEEA. This CDR3 has 14 amino acids. J was trimmed by 2 bases and V by 6 bases; bases with no gene match: 6. The CDR3 sequence: CASRGTGPPYEQYF. In DNA form, the CDR3 reads TGTGCCAGCAGGGGGACAGGACCGCCCTACGAGCAGTACTTC.

V gene TRBV30 combines with J gene TRBJ1-3; TRBD1 aligns across 8 bases. CDR3 size: 14 residues. J gave up 0 bases and V 5 bases, and 3 bases lay outside the gene matches. Germline V gene sequence: CDR1 GTSNPN, CDR2 SVGIG (reference sequence). CDR3 in DNA: TGTGCCTGGGGGACAGGAGACTCTGGAAACACCATATATTTT. The encoded protein is CAWGTGDSGNTIYF. The variable domain in full, completed from reference TRBV30 and TRBJ1-3, reads SQTIHQWPATLVQPVGSPLSLECTVEGTSNPNLYWYRQAAGRGLQLLFYSVGIGQISSEVPQNLSASRPQDRQFILSSKKLLLSDSGFYLCAWGTGDSGNTIYFGEGSWLTVV.

There are a few counts of this clone. The V gene is TRBV4-2, the J gene TRBJ2-2; TRBD2 might be the D (7 bases). V was clipped by 0 bases and J by 0 bases, with 23 bases between them. Germline V lookup: CDR1 LGHNA, CDR2 YNFKEQ. This CDR3 has 21 amino acids. The CDR3 protein is CASSQDTREGGDTPNTGELFF. The CDR3 bases are TGTGCCAGCAGCCAAGACACCCGTGAGGGGGGGGACACACCGAACACCGGGGAGCTGTTTTTT.

V is TRBV4-3 and J is TRBJ1-5, with D unclear. CDR1 LGHNA and CDR2 YSLEER come from the germline V gene. The CDR3 has 18 amino acids. V lost 0 bases, J lost 0 bases, and 15 bases lay in between. The CDR3 loop reads CASSQDLAVDYSNQPQHF. The CDR3 bases are TGCGCCAGCAGCCAAGATCTGGCAGTCGATTATAGCAATCAGCCCCAGCATTTT.

V and J are TRBV18 and TRBJ1-2; tentatively, D is TRBD1 (5 bases). Germline-derived CDR1 and CDR2 are KGHSH and LQKENI. The V end was cut by 2 bases, the J end by 1 base, with 14 bases between. The CDR3 is made up of 16 amino acids. The CDR3 bases are TGTGCCAGCTCACCAGACCCCTCAGGGTTTAACTATGGCTACACCTTC. It codes for CASSPDPSGFNYGYTF.

The table lists this clone with a few counts. Compared with germline, one end of the junction differs, possibly owing to a read error. The gene calls are TRBV2 and TRBJ1-2; D is ambiguous. The germline V gene encodes CDR1 SNHLY and CDR2 FYNNEI. This CDR3 region has 15 residues. In DNA, the CDR3 is TGTGCCAGCCGTGAAGACCGCGGAGGCAACTATGGCTACACCTTC. It encodes CASREDRGGNYGYTF.

The chain joins TRBV11-1 to TRBJ2-6; TRBD1 is a possible D gene (5 bases). V lost 0 bases and J lost 0, with 15 bases in between. CDR3 length: 19 residues. CDR1 SGHAT and CDR2 FQDESV come from the germline V gene (reference sequence). The CDR3 spells CASSLARQQPYSGANVLTF. For the CDR3, the DNA is TGTGCCAGCAGCTTAGCTCGACAGCAGCCTTACTCTGGGGCCAACGTCCTGACTTTC.

V is TRBV5-1 and J is TRBJ1-1; D gene unclear. Trimming shortened V by 2 bases and J by 1 base, and 6 bases separated the two germline ends. The length of the CDR3 is 13 residues. CDR1 SGHRS and CDR2 YFSETQ come from the germline V gene. The CDR3 region is CASSLLANTEAFF. CDR3 in DNA: TGCGCCAGCAGCTTACTCGCGAACACTGAAGCTTTCTTT.

This clone appeared many times. This chain joins TRBV7-6 and TRBJ2-5; 11 nucleotides agree with TRBD1. This CDR3 contains 17 residues. V shed 0 bases, J shed 5 bases, and the junction held 8 bases outside the gene matches. Germline CDR1 is SGHVS and CDR2 is FNYEAQ. The CDR3 loop is CASSLAYGGQGEETQYF. In DNA, the CDR3 is TGTGCCAGCAGCTTAGCTTACGGGGGACAGGGGGAGGAGACCCAGTACTTC.

J is TRBJ1-2 and V is TRBV11-2, with TRBD1 identical over 10 bases. Unmatched junction bases numbered 7, after V lost 2 bases and J lost 4 bases. This CDR3 has 16 amino acids. Per germline, CDR1 SGHAT and CDR2 FQNNGV. DNA for the CDR3: TGTGCCAGCAGCTTATGGGGGGACAGGGGTGGCTATGGCTACACCTTC. Translating it yields CASSLWGDRGGYGYTF.

This chain uses TRBV24-1 with TRBJ1-5; a possible D gene is TRBD1 (5 bases). CDR3 size: 14 residues. The V gene lost 5 bases and the J gene lost 0 bases, with 7 bases spanning the gap. From germline, CDR1 is KGHDR and CDR2 SFDVKD. This CDR3 is CATSVQGSNQPQHF. CDR3 nucleotide sequence: TGTGCCACCAGTGTGCAGGGTAGCAATCAGCCCCAGCATTTT.

The V and J genes are TRBV30 and TRBJ1-2; a possible D gene is TRBD1 (6 bases). Germline V CDR1 and CDR2: GTSNPN, SVGIG (reference sequence). The V end was cut by 2 bases, the J end by 4 bases, with 11 bases between. The CDR3 runs 13 residues. The CDR3 DNA reads TGTGCCTGGAGTCCAACAGGGTTCTATGGCTACACCTTC. Its translation: CAWSPTGFYGYTF.

The chain carries TRBV7-2 and TRBJ2-3; 12 nucleotides match TRBD2. The CDR3 sequence is 18 residues long. The germline CDR1 and CDR2 sequences are SGHTA and FQGNSA. Trimming cost V 1 base and J 3 bases; bases outside gene matches: 8. CDR3 amino acids: CASSLGGLAGGLTDTQYF. CDR3 coding DNA: TGTGCCAGCAGCTTAGGTGGGCTAGCGGGGGGGTTGACAGATACGCAGTATTTT.

The V call is TRBV6-1, the J call TRBJ2-1; the match to TRBD2 covers 10 bases. Germline assignment: CDR1 MNHNS and CDR2 SASEGT. V gave up 2 bases and J gave up 8 bases; unmatched junction bases: 9. The CDR3 sequence is 16 residues long. The CDR3: CASSESKRGGRDEQFF. Here the CDR3 DNA reads TGTGCCAGCAGTGAAAGCAAGCGGGGGGGCCGAGATGAGCAGTTCTTC.

This clone was seen once. This chain uses TRBV6-2 or TRBV6-3 with TRBJ2-1; 9 bases align to TRBD2. Trimming removed 5 bases from V and 4 bases from J; junction bases left unmatched: 0. Per germline, CDR1 MNHEY and CDR2 SVGEGT. The CDR3 totals 13 residues. Written as DNA, the CDR3 is TGTGCCAGCAGTGCGGGGGGGTACAATGAGCAGTTCTTC. Its translation is CASSAGGYNEQFF.

V and J are TRBV18 and TRBJ1-1, with D maybe TRBD1 (5 bases). CDR3 size: 16 residues. From germline, CDR1 is KGHSH and CDR2 LQKENI. V lost 1 base to trimming and J lost 3 bases, with 15 bases between them. In nucleotides, the CDR3 is TGTGCCAGCTCACCACTAGAAGCAGGGTTGGACACTGAAGCTTTCTTT. This translates into CASSPLEAGLDTEAFF.

The V call is TRBV5-1, the J call TRBJ2-2, with no clear D. Trimming cost V 0 bases and J 5 bases, with 8 bases left between them. Germline lookup yields CDR1 SGHRS and CDR2 YFSETQ. This CDR3 is 14 amino acids long. The CDR3 loop reads CASSLGVGTGELFF. The DNA of the CDR3 is TGCGCCAGCAGCTTGGGGGTCGGGACCGGGGAGCTGTTTTTT. Complete variable domain (other parts from reference TRBV5-1 and TRBJ2-2): KAGVTQTPRYLIKTRGQQVTLSCSPISGHRSVSWYQQTPGQGLQFLFEYFSETQRNKGNFPGRFSGRQFSNSRSEMNVSTLELGDSALYLCASSLGVGTGELFFGEGSRLTVL.

This chain joins TRBV29-1 and TRBJ2-3, with 10 nucleotides matching TRBD2. Germline loops: CDR1 SQVTM, CDR2 ANQGSEA. The CDR3 has 16 amino acids. J was trimmed by 4 bases and V by 6 bases; bases with no gene match: 13. The CDR3 DNA follows: TGCAGCGTCCCCCGGGTAGCGGGGGGCCTATCAGATACGCAGTATTTT. Translation gives CSVPRVAGGLSDTQYF.

The chain recombines TRBV5-1 with TRBJ2-5; a weak D match, TRBD1 (6 bases). Trimming took off 4 bases at V and 1 base at J, with 11 bases between the two ends. The length of the CDR3 is 14 residues. The germline CDR1 and CDR2 sequences are SGHRS and YFSETQ. DNA for the CDR3: TGCGCCAGCAGCCACAGGGAGCCCCAAGAGACCCAGTACTTC. It encodes CASSHREPQETQYF.